A selection of T cell receptor beta chains follows, all from one sample in a study of PD-L1 blockade in urothelial cancer. The table came from immunoSEQ multiplex PCR; TCRdb's copy has only in-frame clones and leaves some out. Of about 130,000 clones listed, roughly 82% are singletons. Sequences were derived from PBMCs, sampled around atezolizumab (anti-PD-L1) treatment. These receptors came from a man in his forties or fifties with urothelial cancer. Both conserved end residues are part of each CDR3. Fields, in order: J gene, clone size, V gene, D gene, CDR3 protein, CDR3 DNA. A D gene is named only where the DNA matches it firmly. Expanded clones are given a class, and other clones once, few, many or no size at all.

j_call: TRBJ1-2; clone_size: .; v_call: TRBV18; d_call: TRBD1; cdr3_aa: CASSPGQEGGYTF; cdr3_nt: TGTGCCAGCTCGCCGGGACAGGAAGGTGGCTACACCTTC
j_call: TRBJ1-2; clone_size: .; v_call: TRBV4-1; d_call: .; cdr3_aa: CASSHPRGGYGYTF; cdr3_nt: TGCGCCAGCAGCCACCCCCGGGGAGGCTATGGCTACACCTTC
j_call: TRBJ1-2; clone_size: .; v_call: TRBV18; d_call: .; cdr3_aa: CASSPLRSEETGYGYTF; cdr3_nt: TGTGCCAGCTCACCATTAAGGTCCGAGGAAACGGGCTATGGCTACACCTTC
j_call: TRBJ2-4; clone_size: .; v_call: TRBV6-5; d_call: .; cdr3_aa: CASSSRGLAKNIQYF; cdr3_nt: TGTGCCAGCAGCTCCCGAGGGCTGGCCAAAAACATTCAGTACTTC
j_call: TRBJ2-2; clone_size: once; v_call: TRBV27; d_call: .; cdr3_aa: CASSLFQGCTGELFF; cdr3_nt: TGTGCCAGCAGTTTATTTCAGGGGTGCACCGGGGAGCTGTTTTTT
j_call: TRBJ2-5; clone_size: once; v_call: TRBV19; d_call: .; cdr3_aa: CASSGSFGTPQETQYF; cdr3_nt: TGTGCCAGTAGTGGTTCCTTCGGGACTCCGCAAGAGACCCAGTACTTC
j_call: TRBJ2-7; clone_size: .; v_call: TRBV5-6; d_call: TRBD1; cdr3_aa: CASSGTVTYEQYF; cdr3_nt: TGTGCCAGCAGCGGGACAGTCACTTACGAGCAGTACTTC
j_call: TRBJ2-3; clone_size: .; v_call: TRBV5-1; d_call: .; cdr3_aa: CASSLDGRDTQYF; cdr3_nt: TGCGCCAGCAGCTTGGATGGGCGAGATACGCAGTATTTT
j_call: TRBJ1-4; clone_size: few; v_call: TRBV15; d_call: TRBD1; cdr3_aa: CATSRSGGRANEKLFF; cdr3_nt: TGTGCCACCAGCAGATCAGGGGGACGGGCTAATGAAAAACTGTTTTTT
j_call: TRBJ1-5; clone_size: once; v_call: TRBV5-6; d_call: .; cdr3_aa: CASSSGRNQPQHF; cdr3_nt: TGTGCCAGCAGCTCGGGGAGGAATCAGCCCCAGCATTTT
j_call: TRBJ2-7; clone_size: .; v_call: TRBV19; d_call: TRBD2; cdr3_aa: CASSIGLAGSEQYF; cdr3_nt: TGTGCCAGTAGTATCGGACTAGCGGGGAGCGAGCAGTACTTC
j_call: TRBJ1-5; clone_size: .; v_call: TRBV28; d_call: .; cdr3_aa: CASSHDRPQHF; cdr3_nt: TGTGCCAGCAGTCACGATAGGCCCCAGCATTTT
j_call: TRBJ2-7; clone_size: .; v_call: TRBV2; d_call: .; cdr3_aa: CASKGEGGEQYF; cdr3_nt: TGTGCCAGCAAGGGTGAGGGAGGAGAGCAGTACTTC
j_call: TRBJ2-2; clone_size: .; v_call: TRBV30; d_call: .; cdr3_aa: CAWRFGGRGVTGELFF; cdr3_nt: TGTGCCTGGAGATTCGGAGGGAGAGGCGTCACCGGGGAGCTGTTTTTT